This T cell receptor (beta chain) emerged from a study of blood T cell repertoires in COVID-19. Study-wide background: PBMCs, B-cell-depleted T cells, or T cells provided the cDNA or gDNA that made up the material.

V was pared by 3 bases and J by 1 base, with 6 bases of the junction left unmatched. This CDR3 has 16 residues. Germline-derived CDR1 and CDR2 are MNHEY and SMNVEV (reference sequence). Original handling: Reference gene primer amplification gave nucleated cell count estimates. Measured with immunoSEQ multiplex PCR; TCRdb has only the in-frame clones, and not every one. V and J calls and clone size are given by that table; D and trimming were obtained from the DNA. The data show under 250,000 clones, with less than 85% seen just once and approximately 2.6% held by the top ten. The clonotype was recovered from a woman in her 70s with active or convalescent COVID-19. The rearrangement uses TRBV27 and TRBJ1-1; 9 nucleotides match TRBD1. Sequences were obtained from peripheral blood. CDR3 region: CASSFLGQGPNTEAFF. The CDR3 DNA follows: TGTGCCAGCAGTTTTTTGGGACAGGGTCCGAACACTGAAGCTTTCTTT.